The 12 T cell receptor beta chains in this list originate from one sample, sequenced in a study of T cell responses to AZD1222 COVID-19 vaccine. This table comes from immunoSEQ multiplex PCR, and its TCRdb copy is limited to in-frame clones, with some not included. The sample includes tens of thousands of clones, around four fifths seen only once; the top ten take 15% to 20%. The specimen comprised peripheral blood, sampled 28 days after the second AZD1222 dose. Receptor source: an adult who received the AZD1222 COVID-19 vaccine.

The V and J genes are TRBV2 and TRBJ2-1; TRBD2 agrees at 13 bases. V shed 0 bases, J shed 5 bases, and the junction held 10 bases outside the gene matches. This CDR3 spans 19 amino acids. Germline V gene sequence: CDR1 SNHLY, CDR2 FYNNEI. CDR3 amino acids: CASSEASLLAGGRDNEQFF. CDR3 nucleotide sequence: TGTGCCAGCAGTGAAGCGTCTTTACTAGCGGGGGGGAGAGACAATGAGCAGTTCTTC.

The table lists this clone with a count of one. The chain links TRBV6-5 to TRBJ2-7, with D perhaps matching TRBD1 (6 bases). Trimming cost V 5 bases and J 2 bases, with 16 bases left between them. Per the germline V gene, CDR1 is MNHEY and CDR2 is SVGAGI. CDR3 length: 15 amino acids. For the CDR3, the DNA is TGTGCCAGCAGTAGGGAAGGGGGTGGCCCCTACGAGCAGTACTTC. Encoded protein: CASSREGGGPYEQYF.

The chain links TRBV29-1 to TRBJ2-1; 11 bases are a match to TRBD1. There are 13 residues in the CDR3. CDR1 is SQVTM, CDR2 ANQGSEA, per germline. The V segment lost 5 bases and the J segment 5 bases; nucleotides outside the gene matches: 2. The DNA of the CDR3 is TGCAGCGTTATGGGACAGGGGGACAATGAGCAGTTCTTC. Translating gives CSVMGQGDNEQFF.

This chain links TRBV19 with TRBJ1-4; D not resolved. This CDR3 comprises 13 residues. Trimming left V 6 bases short and J 8 bases short, with 13 bases between. CDR1 and CDR2 (germline): LNHDA, SQIVND (reference sequence). CDR3 nucleotide sequence: TGTGCCAGTAGCCCTGGTCTCGGGGAAAAACTGTTTTTT. This translates into CASSPGLGEKLFF.

This chain links TRBV18 with TRBJ2-5, with D tentatively TRBD2 (5 bases). Germline CDR1 reads KGHSH; CDR2 reads LQKENI. Trimming removed 3 bases at V and 5 bases at J, with 10 bases between. The CDR3 spans 13 residues. The CDR3 protein is CASSPRVWETQYF. The DNA for the CDR3 is TGTGCCAGCTCACCGCGGGTTTGGGAGACCCAGTACTTC.

The chain has TRBV9 and TRBJ1-2; no reliable D call. Looked up from germline, CDR1 is SGDLS and CDR2 is YYNGEE. This CDR3 comprises 12 residues. V lost 4 bases and J 5 bases, leaving 9 bases between the germline ends. CDR3 bases: TGTGCCAGCAGCACAGACGTATATGGCTACACCTTC. Translation: CASSTDVYGYTF.

The V and J genes are TRBV19 and TRBJ2-5; the D gene is possibly TRBD2 (5 bases). This CDR3 contains 15 residues. The germline V gene encodes CDR1 LNHDA and CDR2 SQIVND (reference sequence). V lost 3 bases to trimming and J lost 1 base, with 12 bases between them. The CDR3 here is CASSITRVSQETQYF. The CDR3 DNA sequence: TGTGCCAGTAGTATTACGCGGGTGAGCCAAGAGACCCAGTACTTC.

The J gene is TRBJ1-3, the V gene TRBV10-3; D is unclear. Per the germline V gene, CDR1 is ENHRY and CDR2 is SYGVKD. Trimming removed 1 base at V and 2 bases at J, with 15 bases between. There are 17 residues in the CDR3. The CDR3 DNA is TGTGCCATCAGTGAGTACAGCGGAGCGAATACTGGAAACACCATATATTTT. Encoded protein: CAISEYSGANTGNTIYF.

The gene calls are TRBV10-2 and TRBJ2-7; D gene unclear. V shed 7 bases and J shed 1 base, with 11 bases lying between them. CDR3 length: 13 amino acids. Germline V lookup: CDR1 WSHSY, CDR2 SAAADI. CDR3 amino acids: CASMVGGSYEQYF. The CDR3 DNA follows: TGCGCCAGCATGGTCGGCGGTTCCTACGAGCAGTACTTC.

The V and J genes are TRBV7-8 and TRBJ1-2; TRBD1 might be the D (5 bases). This CDR3 is built from 13 residues. Germline V CDR1 and CDR2: SGHVS, FQNEAQ. V lost 4 bases and J lost 4, with 10 bases in between. The CDR3 is CASSSQGPYGYTF. CDR3 DNA: TGTGCCAGCAGCTCTCAGGGACCCTATGGCTACACCTTC.

The gene calls are TRBV7-9 and TRBJ2-3; D is uncertain. Trimming removed 5 bases at V and 4 bases at J, with 10 bases between. In germline, CDR1 is SEHNR, CDR2 FQNEAQ (reference sequence). This CDR3 has 13 amino acids. In nucleotides, the CDR3 is TGTGCCAGCAGCCCTCGGGCAGCAGATACGCAGTATTTT. Protein sequence: CASSPRAADTQYF.

This clone was seen just once. The CDR3, as DNA: TGTGCCAGTAGTACCCGTACAAATACTCATGGAAACACCATATATTTT. Protein: CASSTRTNTHGNTIYF. The chain recombines TRBV19 with TRBJ1-3; no clear D. This CDR3 spans 16 amino acids. Looked up from germline, CDR1 is LNHDA and CDR2 is SQIVND (reference sequence). The V end was cut by 4 bases, the J end by 3 bases, with 16 bases between. Full variable domain (remainder filled in from reference TRBV19 and TRBJ1-3): DGGITQSPKYLFRKEGQNVTLSCEQNLNHDAMYWYRQDPGQGLRLIYYSQIVNDFQKGDIAEGYSVSREKKESFPLTVTSAQKNPTAFYLCASSTRTNTHGNTIYFGEGSWLTVV.